Shown below are 11 T cell receptor beta chains from a single sample sequenced in a study of T cells in Graves' hyperthyroidism and ophthalmopathy. Amplification yielded TCR beta CDR3 regions, with RNA transcripts as the source. First-round RT-PCR targeting the TCR CDR3 was performed with the HTBI primer set. TCRdb itself ran the multiplex PCR reads through MiXCR, one entry per CDR3 protein. The table includes around 560,000 distinct CDR3 sequences, around 15% detected once. The sample was blood. The receptors were sampled from a woman aged 18-29 years with Graves' hyperthyroidism.

The genes are TRBV7-9 and TRBJ1-2, with 7 nucleotides matching TRBD1. V was pared by 3 bases and J by 7 bases, with 14 bases of the junction left unmatched. Germline CDR1 SEHNR, CDR2 FQNEAQ (reference sequence). The CDR3 consists of 16 residues. As DNA, the CDR3 is TGTGCCAGCAGCTTTGATGGGAGAGGGGGCGCCGGTGGCTACACCTTC. Residues: CASSFDGRGGAGGYTF. The full variable domain, completed using reference TRBV7-9 and TRBJ1-2, is DTGVSQNPRHKITKRGQNVTFRCDPISEHNRLYWYRQTLGQGPEFLTYFQNEAQLEKSRLLSDRFSAERPKGSFSTLEIQRTEQGDSAMYLCASSFDGRGGAGGYTFGSGTRLTVV.

The rearrangement uses TRBV14 and TRBJ1-1, with a possible D match to TRBD1 (5 bases). V was shortened by 5 bases and J by 0 bases, with 19 bases between the two germline ends. Germline values: CDR1 SGHDN, CDR2 FVKESK. This CDR3 contains 17 residues. CDR3 coding DNA: TGTGCCAGCAGCGACCGGGACCGCTCAGAATTGAACACTGAAGCTTTCTTT. Protein product: CASSDRDRSELNTEAFF.

The gene calls are TRBV28 and TRBJ2-7, with TRBD2 matching 7 bases. Germline CDR1 is MDHEN and CDR2 is SYDVKM. This CDR3 spans 14 amino acids. Trimming at V came to 7 bases and at J to 5 bases, leaving 11 bases not matched to a gene. The CDR3 coding sequence is TGTGCCAGCAAACGGGGGGTGGGGTTAGACGAGCAGTACTTC. The encoded protein is CASKRGVGLDEQYF.

In this sample, this clonotype turned up many times. The chain is built from TRBV5-8 and TRBJ1-1; D is uncertain. Looked up from germline, CDR1 is SGHTS and CDR2 is YDEGEE. CDR3 size: 12 residues. The V gene lost 1 base and the J gene lost 6 bases, with 7 bases spanning the gap. The CDR3 protein is CASSLSSPEAFF. The CDR3, as DNA: TGTGCCAGCAGCTTGAGTTCCCCTGAAGCTTTCTTT.

Notes on this clonotype: As the CDR3 is not closed by the conserved phenylalanine or tryptophan, this likely results from a read error. This chain links TRBV6-1 with TRBJ1-6; TRBD1 matches 7 bases. V gave up 7 bases and J gave up 9 bases; unmatched junction bases: 12. This CDR3 spans 15 amino acids. The V gene's germline CDR1 is MNHNS and CDR2 SASEGT. CDR3 coding DNA: TGTGCCAGCATCGAACGACAGGGTTCCGGTTCACCCCTCCACGTT. Translating it yields CASIERQGSGSPLHV.

The J gene is TRBJ1-2, the V gene TRBV6-6, with D tentatively TRBD1 (6 bases). Germline values: CDR1 MNHNY, CDR2 SVGAGI (reference sequence). This CDR3 has 14 amino acids. Between the trimmed V and J ends, which lost 2 bases and 6 bases, there was a span of 13 bases. Here the CDR3 DNA reads TGTGCCAGCAGTTACCTATTACAGGGAGATGGCTACACCTTC. Amino acids: CASSYLLQGDGYTF.

The chain links TRBV7-2 to TRBJ2-1; 10 bases are a match to TRBD2. Germline loops: CDR1 SGHTA, CDR2 FQGNSA. Losses at the gene ends were 1 base for V and 4 bases for J; bases not matched to a gene: 7. The CDR3 contains 17 residues. For the CDR3, the DNA is TGTGCCAGCAGCTTAGTCCTAGCGGGGGTCCCATACAATGAGCAGTTCTTC. Its translation is CASSLVLAGVPYNEQFF.

The rearrangement links TRBV7-2 to TRBJ1-2, with unresolved D. The CDR3 loop spans 15 amino acids. V lost 2 bases, J lost 3 bases, and 13 bases lay in between. Germline V gene lookup returns CDR1 SGHTA and CDR2 FQGNSA. The CDR3 reads CASSLNPGSHYGYTF. CDR3 nucleotide sequence: TGTGCCAGCAGCTTAAACCCTGGTTCCCACTATGGCTACACCTTC.

This clonotype was detected only a few times. The V and J genes are TRBV6-2 or TRBV6-3 and TRBJ1-1; no firm D call. CDR1 MNHEY and CDR2 SVGEGT come from the germline V gene. The germline V and J ends were trimmed by 2 bases and 10 bases, with 8 bases remaining between them. The CDR3 extends over 11 amino acids. This chain's CDR3 is CASSYREAAFF. DNA of the CDR3: TGTGCCAGCAGTTACAGAGAGGCAGCTTTCTTT.

This clonotype occurred many times. The chain carries TRBV6-2 or TRBV6-3 and TRBJ1-4; no clear D. The CDR3 totals 14 residues. Germline CDR1 is MNHEY and CDR2 is SVGEGT. The ends were cut back, 4 bases at V and 5 bases at J, with 11 bases in the middle. The CDR3 sequence is CASSFRTENEKLFF. CDR3 DNA: TGTGCCAGCAGTTTCCGGACGGAGAATGAAAAACTGTTTTTT.

This clonotype was counted at least ten times. The rearrangement uses TRBV11-2 and TRBJ2-7, with 7 bases matching TRBD2. The CDR3 loop spans 13 amino acids. With 5 bases clipped from V and 2 bases from J, the junction kept 3 bases outside the gene matches. Germline assignment: CDR1 SGHAT and CDR2 FQNNGV. The CDR3 DNA is TGTGCCAGCAGCCCCGGGGGGACCTACGAGCAGTACTTC. Translation gives CASSPGGTYEQYF.